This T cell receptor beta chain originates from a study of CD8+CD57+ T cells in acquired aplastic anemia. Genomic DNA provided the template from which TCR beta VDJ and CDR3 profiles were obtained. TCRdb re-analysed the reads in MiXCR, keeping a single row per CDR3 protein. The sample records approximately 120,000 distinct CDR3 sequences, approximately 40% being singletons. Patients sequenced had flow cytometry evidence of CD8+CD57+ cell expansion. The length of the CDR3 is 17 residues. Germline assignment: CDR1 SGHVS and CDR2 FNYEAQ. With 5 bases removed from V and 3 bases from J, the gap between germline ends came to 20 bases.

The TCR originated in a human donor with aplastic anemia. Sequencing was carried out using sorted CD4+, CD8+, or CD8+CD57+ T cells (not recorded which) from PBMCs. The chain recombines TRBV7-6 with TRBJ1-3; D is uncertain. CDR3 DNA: TGTGCCAGCAGCCTGCTTCCCTGGAAGGGTAGTGGAAACACCATATATTTT. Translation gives CASSLLPWKGSGNTIYF.